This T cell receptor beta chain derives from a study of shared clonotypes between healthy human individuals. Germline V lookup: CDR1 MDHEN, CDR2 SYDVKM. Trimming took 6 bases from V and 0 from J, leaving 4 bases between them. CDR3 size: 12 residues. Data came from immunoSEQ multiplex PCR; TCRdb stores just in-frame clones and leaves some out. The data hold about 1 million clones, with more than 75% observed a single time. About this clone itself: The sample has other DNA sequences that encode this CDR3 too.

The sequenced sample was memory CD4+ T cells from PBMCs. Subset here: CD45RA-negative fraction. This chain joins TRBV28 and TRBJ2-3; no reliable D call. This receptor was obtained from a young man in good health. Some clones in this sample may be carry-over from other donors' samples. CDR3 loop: CASRSSTDTQYF. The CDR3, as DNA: TGTGCCAGCAGGTCAAGCACAGATACGCAGTATTTT.